This entry lists 14 T cell receptor beta chains sequenced from one sample in a study of a mutant IDH1 vaccine in newly diagnosed glioma (dated by TCRdb to about 2021). The protocol used for the library was the immunoSEQ multiplex PCR assay. Not all clones reach the TCRdb copy of this immuneACCESS table, which keeps in-frame sequences only. Checked studies attribute under half of the gap to unresolved V genes and leave the rest unexplained. The sample table contains around 94,000 clones; only one count was recorded for roughly 89% of them. Together, the top ten hold 0.7% to 0.95% of the sample. Interpreted using the paper, the time point label stands for: week 47, end of study. Each vaccine dose was 300 ug of a 20-mer mutant IDH1 peptide in Montanide, given subcutaneously with topical imiquimod. No antigen has been identified for these receptors. The input for sequencing was PBMCs, taken from a glioma patient whose treatment included an IDH1 peptide vaccine. Receptor source: a woman in her fifties or sixties with glioma.

In its sample, this clone was seen once. The J gene is TRBJ2-5, the V gene TRBV6-5, with a possible D match to TRBD2 (5 bases). V lost 0 bases and J lost 5, with 10 bases in between. Germline V gene lookup returns CDR1 MNHEY and CDR2 SVGAGI. This CDR3 comprises 14 residues. CDR3 amino acids: CASSYSRRWETQYF. CDR3 bases: TGTGCCAGCAGTTACTCGAGGAGGTGGGAGACCCAGTACTTC.

As for this clone: Other DNA sequences in the same sample also yield this CDR3. V gene TRBV18 combines with J gene TRBJ2-5; D remains ambiguous. The CDR3 extends over 13 amino acids. Trimming left V 2 bases short and J 1 base short, with 5 bases between. Germline CDR1 reads KGHSH; CDR2 reads LQKENI. In DNA, the CDR3 is TGTGCCAGCTCACCAGGGTCCCAAGAGACCCAGTACTTC. It encodes CASSPGSQETQYF.

The chain is built from TRBV28 and TRBJ1-4; D gene uncertain. V was clipped by 1 base and J by 6 bases, with 9 bases between them. Germline V gene sequence: CDR1 MDHEN, CDR2 SYDVKM. This CDR3 is 14 amino acids long. CDR3 DNA: TGTGCCAGCAGTTTATCCCAGCCTGATGAAAAACTGTTTTTT. This encodes CASSLSQPDEKLFF.

This rearrangement joins TRBV11-2 to TRBJ1-2; D might be TRBD1 (6 bases). Germline V gene lookup returns CDR1 SGHAT and CDR2 FQNNGV. The CDR3 contains 16 residues. The V end was cut by 5 bases, the J end by 8 bases, with 24 bases between. The CDR3 here is CASSPNMEQGRGGYTF. The CDR3 region has the DNA TGTGCCAGCAGCCCCAACATGGAGCAGGGAAGGGGGGGCTACACCTTC.

The CDR3 coding sequence is TGTGCCAGTAGTACGTATGGGGCCGAAGCTTTCTTT. It translates to CASSTYGAEAFF. The genes are TRBV19 and TRBJ1-1; tentatively, D is TRBD1 (5 bases). The V end lost 4 bases, the J end lost 8 bases, and 11 bases lay between the germline ends. The CDR3 contains 12 residues. Germline loops: CDR1 LNHDA, CDR2 SQIVND (reference sequence).

The chain combines TRBV28 with TRBJ2-7, with 14 bases aligning to TRBD2. This CDR3 has 16 amino acids. With 7 bases clipped from V and 5 bases from J, the junction kept 10 bases outside the gene matches. In germline, CDR1 is MDHEN, CDR2 SYDVKM. The CDR3 DNA reads as TGTGCCAGCACCCGACTAGCGGGAGGGAATCGGAACGAGCAGTACTTC. It is translated as CASTRLAGGNRNEQYF.

In the case of this clone: The junction shows a germline mismatch at one end, possibly a read error. This chain links TRBV28 with TRBJ2-7, with 8 positions matching TRBD2. This CDR3 region has 16 residues. CDR1 and CDR2 (germline): MDHEN, SYDVKM. CDR3 residues: CASSLYPSGSNDGEFF. The CDR3 DNA sequence: TGTGCCAGCAGTTTATATCCCAGCGGGAGCAACGATGGGGAGTTCTTC.

This chain uses TRBV28 with TRBJ1-5; D not resolved. From germline, CDR1 is MDHEN and CDR2 SYDVKM. Deletions cut 5 bases from V and 4 bases from J, with 15 bases between. The CDR3 runs 15 residues. The CDR3 nucleotides are TGTGCCAGCAGTCCTCCATGGACCGATAATCAGCCCCAGCATTTT. Translating gives CASSPPWTDNQPQHF.

The chain has TRBV14 and TRBJ2-5, with 10 bases aligning to TRBD1. The J segment lost 6 bases and the V segment lost 0 bases, leaving 7 bases of the junction unmatched. Germline V CDR1 and CDR2: SGHDN, FVKESK. This CDR3 has 16 residues. The CDR3 spells CASSQDLGTGEKTQYF. CDR3 nucleotide sequence: TGTGCCAGCAGCCAAGATCTGGGGACAGGGGAAAAGACCCAGTACTTC.

The rearrangement joins TRBV15 to TRBJ2-3; TRBD2 matches 7 bases. Germline V gene data show CDR1 as LNHNV and CDR2 as YYDKDF (reference sequence). The trim removed 4 bases at V and 2 bases at J, leaving 6 bases unmatched. This CDR3 spans 15 amino acids. In DNA, the CDR3 is TGTGCCACCAGCATTCAGCGGGACCCCACAGATACGCAGTATTTT. It translates to CATSIQRDPTDTQYF.

This clone was observed a single time. CDR3 residues: CASSLYGSVNEQFF. The CDR3 nucleotides are TGTGCCAGCAGCTTATACGGCTCGGTCAATGAGCAGTTCTTC. V usage is TRBV7-3 and J usage is TRBJ2-1; no clear D gene. Germline CDR1 and CDR2: SGHTA and FQGTGA. With 2 bases removed from V and 6 bases from J, the gap between germline ends came to 11 bases. The CDR3 has 14 amino acids.

The CDR3 DNA reads TGTGCCAGCAGTCAGGGACAGGGGGGCGCCTACGAGCAGTACTTC. The encoded protein is CASSQGQGGAYEQYF. The chain uses TRBV6-5 and TRBJ2-7, with TRBD1 matching 11 bases. Germline CDR1 and CDR2: MNHEY and SVGAGI. The CDR3 loop spans 15 amino acids. V lost 5 bases and J lost 2; bases outside the gene matches: 5.

V is TRBV6-5 and J is TRBJ2-5; 12 bases are shared with TRBD2. V lost 5 bases to trimming and J lost 11 bases; unmatched junction nucleotides: 9. Germline loops: CDR1 MNHEY, CDR2 SVGAGI. CDR3 length: 14 residues. CDR3 DNA sequence: TGTGCCAGCAGTCGGACTAGCGGGATAAGGGAGCAGTACTTC. It translates to CASSRTSGIREQYF.

The genes are TRBV11-3 and TRBJ2-5, with D unclear. The CDR3 runs to 11 residues. V was trimmed by 1 base and J by 5 bases, leaving 2 bases between them. Germline CDR1 reads SGHNT; CDR2 reads YENEEA. The CDR3, as DNA: TGTGCCAGCAGCTTAGCTGAGACCCAGTACTTC. Translation gives CASSLAETQYF.